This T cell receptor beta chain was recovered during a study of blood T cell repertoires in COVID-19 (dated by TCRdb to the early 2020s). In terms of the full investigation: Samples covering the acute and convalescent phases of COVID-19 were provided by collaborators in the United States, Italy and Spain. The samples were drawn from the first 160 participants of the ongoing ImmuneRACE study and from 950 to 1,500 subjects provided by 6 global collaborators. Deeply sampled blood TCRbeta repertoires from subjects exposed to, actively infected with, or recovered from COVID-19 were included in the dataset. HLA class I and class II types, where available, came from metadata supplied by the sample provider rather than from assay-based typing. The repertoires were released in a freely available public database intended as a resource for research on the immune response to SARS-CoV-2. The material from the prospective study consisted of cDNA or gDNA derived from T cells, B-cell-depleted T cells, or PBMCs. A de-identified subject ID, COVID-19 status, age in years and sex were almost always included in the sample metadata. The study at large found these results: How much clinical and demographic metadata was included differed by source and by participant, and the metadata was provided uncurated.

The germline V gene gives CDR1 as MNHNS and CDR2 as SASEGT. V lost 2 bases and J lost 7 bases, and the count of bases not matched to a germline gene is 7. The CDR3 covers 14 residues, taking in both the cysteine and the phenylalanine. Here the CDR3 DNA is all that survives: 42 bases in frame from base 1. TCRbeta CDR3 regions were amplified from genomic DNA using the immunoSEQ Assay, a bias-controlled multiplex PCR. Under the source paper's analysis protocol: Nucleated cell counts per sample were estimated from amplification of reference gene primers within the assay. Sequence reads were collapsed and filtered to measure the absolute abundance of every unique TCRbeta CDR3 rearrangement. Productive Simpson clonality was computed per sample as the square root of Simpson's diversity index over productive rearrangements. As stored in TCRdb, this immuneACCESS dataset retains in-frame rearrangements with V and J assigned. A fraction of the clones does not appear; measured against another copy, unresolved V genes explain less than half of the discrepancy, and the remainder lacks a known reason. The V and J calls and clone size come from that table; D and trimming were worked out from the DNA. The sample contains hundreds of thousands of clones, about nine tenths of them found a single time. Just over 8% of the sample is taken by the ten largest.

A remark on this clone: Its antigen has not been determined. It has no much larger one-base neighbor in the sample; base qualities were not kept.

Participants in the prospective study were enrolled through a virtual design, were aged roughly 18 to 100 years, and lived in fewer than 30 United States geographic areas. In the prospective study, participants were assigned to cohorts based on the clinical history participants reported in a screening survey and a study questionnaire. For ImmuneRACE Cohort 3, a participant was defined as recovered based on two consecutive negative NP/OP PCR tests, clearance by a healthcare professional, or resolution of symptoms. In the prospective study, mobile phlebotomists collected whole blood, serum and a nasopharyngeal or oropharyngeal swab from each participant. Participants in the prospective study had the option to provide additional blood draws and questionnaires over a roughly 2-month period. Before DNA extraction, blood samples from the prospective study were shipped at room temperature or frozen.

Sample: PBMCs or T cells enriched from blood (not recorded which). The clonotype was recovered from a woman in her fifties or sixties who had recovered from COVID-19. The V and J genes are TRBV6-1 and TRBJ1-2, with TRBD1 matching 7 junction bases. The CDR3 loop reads CASSESVYRGGYTF. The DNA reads TGTGCCAGCAGTGAATCGGTATACAGGGGTGGCTACACCTTC.